A single sample is the source of the 17 T cell receptor beta chains below, sequenced in a study of T cells in Graves' hyperthyroidism and ophthalmopathy. TCR beta CDR3 regions were amplified from RNA transcripts. The primer set for the first-round RT-PCR of the TCR CDR3 was HTBI. One entry per CDR3 protein results from TCRdb running MiXCR on the multiplex PCR reads. The sample records about 840,000 distinct CDR3 sequences, roughly 40% being singletons. Sequenced sample: blood. The receptor source for this set is a man aged 18 to 35 with Graves' hyperthyroidism.

The sample holds many counts of this clonotype. The rearrangement uses TRBV7-2 and TRBJ2-6; TRBD1 matches at 9 bases. Germline CDR1 reads SGHTA; CDR2 reads FQGNSA. J was trimmed by 3 bases and V by 6 bases; bases with no gene match: 3. This CDR3 comprises 15 residues. This CDR3 is CASSRDRVGANVLTF. CDR3 coding DNA: TGTGCCAGCAGTCGGGACAGGGTTGGGGCCAACGTCCTGACTTTC. Variable domain in full (rest from reference TRBV7-2 and TRBJ2-6): GAGVSQSPSNKVTEKGKDVELRCDPISGHTALYWYRQSLGQGLEFLIYFQGNSAPDKSGLPSDRFSAERTGGSVSTLTIQRTQQEDSAVYLCASSRDRVGANVLTFGAGSRLTVL.

Ten or more counts support this clonotype. This sequence joins TRBV19 and TRBJ2-7; D tentatively fits TRBD1 or TRBD2 (7 bases each). The CDR3 is made up of 13 amino acids. Germline V gene lookup returns CDR1 LNHDA and CDR2 SQIVND (reference sequence). Trimming left V 5 bases short and J 5 bases short, with 13 bases between. CDR3 in amino acids: CASSGRGGNEQYF. The CDR3 DNA sequence: TGTGCCAGTAGTGGCAGGGGGGGCAACGAGCAGTACTTC.

This clonotype was found once. J is TRBJ1-2 and V is TRBV7-8, with D possibly TRBD1 on 5 matching bases. V was pared by 5 bases and J by 3 bases, with 19 bases between. Germline V gene data show CDR1 as SGHVS and CDR2 as FQNEAQ. This CDR3 comprises 16 residues. The CDR3, as DNA: TGTGCCAGCAGCCGACCGACTAGCGGGGGGGACTATGGCTACACCTTC. Amino acids: CASSRPTSGGDYGYTF.

The chain couples TRBV20-1 to TRBJ1-3; TRBD1 aligns across 10 bases. The CDR3 spans 14 residues. V dropped 0 bases and J dropped 9; count of bases not matched to a gene: 5. Germline assignment: CDR1 DFQATT and CDR2 SNEGSKA (reference sequence). The CDR3 spells CSARDTGQGSTIYF. As DNA, the CDR3 is TGCAGTGCTAGAGATACGGGACAGGGGAGCACCATATATTTT.

This sequence joins TRBV5-6 and TRBJ2-7; the match to TRBD1 covers 8 bases. In germline, CDR1 is SGHDT, CDR2 YYEEEE. This CDR3 region has 14 residues. V shed 3 bases, J shed 6 bases, and the junction held 8 bases outside the gene matches. The CDR3 region is CASSSKDRVVEQYF. In DNA, the CDR3 is TGTGCCAGCAGCTCGAAGGACAGGGTGGTCGAGCAGTACTTC.

This clonotype showed up many times. The genes are TRBV12-3 or TRBV12-4 and TRBJ1-5, with no clear D. V lost 3 bases to trimming and J lost 9 bases, with 15 bases between them. The CDR3 is made up of 14 amino acids. CDR3 protein: CASSFGQERRPQHF. CDR3 bases: TGTGCCAGCAGTTTTGGGCAGGAGAGGAGGCCCCAGCATTTT.

A remark on this clonotype: At one of its ends the junction is not consistent with the germline gene, which may arise from a read error. This chain connects TRBV3-1 to TRBJ1-1; maybe TRBD1 (5 bases). The CDR3 length is 13 residues. Germline CDR1 reads LGHDT; CDR2 reads YNNKEL (reference sequence). The CDR3, as DNA: TGTGCCAGCAGCCACAGGGAAAGCACTGAAACTTTCTTC. Translated, it gives CASSHRESTETFF.

The J gene is TRBJ2-2, the V gene TRBV20-1; no reliable D call. The germline V gene has CDR1 DFQATT and CDR2 SNEGSKA (reference sequence). The CDR3 consists of 12 residues. CDR3 sequence (DNA): TGCAGCGCTGATTCCGGGACCGGGGAGCTGTTTTTT. It is translated as CSADSGTGELFF.

The rearrangement joins TRBV7-2 to TRBJ2-7; D gene ambiguous. V dropped 2 bases and J dropped 5 bases, with 13 bases sitting between them. The length of the CDR3 is 14 residues. Germline V gene data show CDR1 as SGHTA and CDR2 as FQGNSA. The CDR3 reads CASSLSTRVDEQYF. CDR3 in DNA: TGTGCCAGCAGCTTATCGACAAGGGTAGACGAGCAGTACTTC. Full variable domain (outside the CDR3, taken from reference TRBV7-2 and TRBJ2-7): GAGVSQSPSNKVTEKGKDVELRCDPISGHTALYWYRQSLGQGLEFLIYFQGNSAPDKSGLPSDRFSAERTGGSVSTLTIQRTQQEDSAVYLCASSLSTRVDEQYFGPGTRLTVT.

The V call is TRBV5-1, the J call TRBJ2-7; possibly TRBD1 or TRBD2 for D (5 bases each). CDR3 length: 15 amino acids. CDR1 SGHRS and CDR2 YFSETQ come from the germline V gene. V lost 4 bases to trimming and J lost 3 bases, with 17 bases between them. DNA for the CDR3: TGCGCCAGCAGCGATTTCCCGGGACGGAGCTACGAGCAGTACTTC. It codes for CASSDFPGRSYEQYF.

A note on this clonotype: One junction end does not reproduce the germline sequence, and a read error may be involved. The rearrangement links TRBV4-2 to TRBJ2-5; D is perhaps TRBD2 (6 bases). CDR3 length: 16 amino acids. CDR1 and CDR2 from the germline V gene are LGHNA and YNFKEQ. In DNA, the CDR3 is TGTGCCAGCAGCTTGTACAGACAGCGATCGGGAGAGATCCAGTACTTC. It yields the protein CASSLYRQRSGEIQYF.

This clonotype was seen only once. This chain links TRBV14 with TRBJ2-2; tentative D call: TRBD2 (5 bases). V lost 3 bases to trimming and J lost 4 bases, with 12 bases between them. The CDR3 runs 15 residues. Germline lookup yields CDR1 SGHDN and CDR2 FVKESK. CDR3 bases: TGTGCCAGCAGCCACGAGGGAATCCGCACCGGGGAGCTGTTTTTT. It codes for CASSHEGIRTGELFF.

The chain employs TRBV29-1 and TRBJ1-2; D gene unclear. Between the trimmed V and J ends, which lost 1 base and 12 bases, there was a span of 12 bases. CDR1 SQVTM and CDR2 ANQGSEA come from the germline V gene. This CDR3 comprises 11 residues. In DNA form, the CDR3 reads TGCAGCGTTGAAGGGAGCTCTGGAAACACCTTC. Amino acid sequence: CSVEGSSGNTF.

This clonotype was detected many times. The J gene is TRBJ1-2, the V gene TRBV10-3, with D unresolved. Germline values: CDR1 ENHRY, CDR2 SYGVKD. V dropped 6 bases and J dropped 7 bases, with 9 bases sitting between them. CDR3 length: 11 amino acids. The CDR3 region has the DNA TGTGCCATCAGGGAGGACTCTGGCTACACCTTC. Translated, it gives CAIREDSGYTF.

The rearrangement uses TRBV10-3 and TRBJ1-5; D uncertain. This CDR3 contains 12 residues. Germline lookup yields CDR1 ENHRY and CDR2 SYGVKD. The V gene lost 8 bases and the J gene lost 2 bases, with 7 bases spanning the gap. CDR3 coding DNA: TGTGCCATCGGGGAGCGCAATCAGCCCCAGCATTTT. This encodes CAIGERNQPQHF.

The sample holds a few counts of this clonotype. The chain couples TRBV12-3 or TRBV12-4 to TRBJ2-7; D call uncertain. V dropped 6 bases and J dropped 7 bases, with 16 bases sitting between them. This CDR3 is 13 amino acids long. The CDR3 is CASSRLSPREQYF. The DNA for the CDR3 is TGTGCCAGCAGCCGCTTATCCCCAAGAGAGCAGTACTTC.

This clonotype was counted between two and nine times. This chain uses TRBV12-3 or TRBV12-4 with TRBJ2-5; 9 bases fit TRBD2. Unmatched junction bases numbered 4, after V lost 1 base and J lost 4 bases. This CDR3 has 15 residues. CDR3 sequence: CASSLGAGGGETQYF. The CDR3 DNA is TGTGCCAGCAGTTTAGGAGCGGGAGGCGGAGAGACCCAGTACTTC.